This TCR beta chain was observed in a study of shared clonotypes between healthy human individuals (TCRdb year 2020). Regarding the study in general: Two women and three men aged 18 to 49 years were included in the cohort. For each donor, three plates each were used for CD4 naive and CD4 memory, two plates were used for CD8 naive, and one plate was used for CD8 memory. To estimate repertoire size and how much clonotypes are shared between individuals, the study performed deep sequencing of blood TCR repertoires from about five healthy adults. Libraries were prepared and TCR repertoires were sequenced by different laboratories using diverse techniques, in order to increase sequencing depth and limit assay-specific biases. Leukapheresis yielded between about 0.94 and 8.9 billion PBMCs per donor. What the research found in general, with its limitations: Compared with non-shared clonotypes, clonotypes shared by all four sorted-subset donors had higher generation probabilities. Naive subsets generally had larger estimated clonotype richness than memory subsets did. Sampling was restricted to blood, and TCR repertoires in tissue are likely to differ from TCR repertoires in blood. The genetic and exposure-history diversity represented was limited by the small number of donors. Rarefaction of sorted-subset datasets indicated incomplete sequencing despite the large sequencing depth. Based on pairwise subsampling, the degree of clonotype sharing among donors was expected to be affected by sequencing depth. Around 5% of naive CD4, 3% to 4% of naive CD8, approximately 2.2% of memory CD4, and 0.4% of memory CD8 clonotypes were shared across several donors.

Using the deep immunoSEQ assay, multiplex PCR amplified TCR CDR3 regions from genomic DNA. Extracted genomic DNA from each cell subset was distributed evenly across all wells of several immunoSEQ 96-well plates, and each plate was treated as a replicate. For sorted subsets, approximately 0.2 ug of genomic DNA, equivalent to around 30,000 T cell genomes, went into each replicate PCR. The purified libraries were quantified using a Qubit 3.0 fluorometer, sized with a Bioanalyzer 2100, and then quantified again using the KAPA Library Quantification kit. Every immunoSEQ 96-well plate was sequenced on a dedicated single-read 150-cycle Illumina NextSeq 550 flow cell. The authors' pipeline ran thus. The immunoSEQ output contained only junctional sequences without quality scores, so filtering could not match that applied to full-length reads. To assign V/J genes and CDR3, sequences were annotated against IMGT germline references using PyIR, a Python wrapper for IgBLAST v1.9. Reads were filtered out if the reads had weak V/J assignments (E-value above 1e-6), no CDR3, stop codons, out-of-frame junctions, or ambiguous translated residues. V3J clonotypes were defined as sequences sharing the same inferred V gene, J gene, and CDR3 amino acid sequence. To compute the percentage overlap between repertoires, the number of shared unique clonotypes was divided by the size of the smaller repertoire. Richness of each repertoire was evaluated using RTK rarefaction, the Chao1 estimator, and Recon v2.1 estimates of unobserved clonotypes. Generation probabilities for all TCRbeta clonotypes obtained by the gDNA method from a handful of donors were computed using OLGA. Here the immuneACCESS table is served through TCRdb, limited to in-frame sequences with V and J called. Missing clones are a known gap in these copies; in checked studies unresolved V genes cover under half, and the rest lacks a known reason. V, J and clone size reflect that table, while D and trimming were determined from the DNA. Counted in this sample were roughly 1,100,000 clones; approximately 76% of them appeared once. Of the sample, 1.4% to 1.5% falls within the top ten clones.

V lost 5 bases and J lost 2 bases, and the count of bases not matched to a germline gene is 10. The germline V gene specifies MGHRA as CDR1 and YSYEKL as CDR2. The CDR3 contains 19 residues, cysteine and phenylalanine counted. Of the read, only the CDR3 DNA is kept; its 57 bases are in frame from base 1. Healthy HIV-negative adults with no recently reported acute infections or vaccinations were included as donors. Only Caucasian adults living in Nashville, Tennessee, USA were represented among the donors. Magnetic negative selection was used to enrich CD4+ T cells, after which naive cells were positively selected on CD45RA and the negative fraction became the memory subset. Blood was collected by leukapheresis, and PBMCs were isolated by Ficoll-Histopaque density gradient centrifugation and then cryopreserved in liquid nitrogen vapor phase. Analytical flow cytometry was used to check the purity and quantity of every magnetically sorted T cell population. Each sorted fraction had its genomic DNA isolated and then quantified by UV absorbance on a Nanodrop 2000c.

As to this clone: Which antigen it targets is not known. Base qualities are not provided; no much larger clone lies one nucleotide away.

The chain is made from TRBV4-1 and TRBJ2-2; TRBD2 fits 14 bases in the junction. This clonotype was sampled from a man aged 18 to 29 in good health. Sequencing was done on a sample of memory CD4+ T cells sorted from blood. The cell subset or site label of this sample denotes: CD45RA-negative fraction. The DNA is TGCGCCAGCAGCATACGGACTAGCGGGGGGCTCGGTAACACCGGGGAGCTGTTTTTT. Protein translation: CASSIRTSGGLGNTGELFF.